The 25 T cell receptor beta chains below come from one sample, sequenced in a study of T-cell reconstitution after alpha-beta-depleted transplantation in children. The TCRbeta library was prepared with unique molecular identifiers. TCRdb processed the PCR reads anew with MiXCR; each CDR3 protein has one entry. The repertoire holds around 370,000 distinct CDR3 sequences, with about a tenth as singletons. The material sequenced was PBMCs from the stem cell graft donor, taken from the stem cell graft. Receptor source: a human donor who donated a stem cell graft to a child with acute lymphoblastic leukemia.

This clonotype was recorded many times. The chain employs TRBV5-1 and TRBJ2-1; D may be TRBD2 (6 bases). Per germline, CDR1 SGHRS and CDR2 YFSETQ. The CDR3 is 15 residues long. V dropped 4 bases and J dropped 2 bases, with 13 bases sitting between them. CDR3 region: CASSEGLKTYNEQFF. The CDR3 DNA sequence: TGCGCCAGCAGCGAGGGACTTAAGACCTACAATGAGCAGTTCTTC.

V gene TRBV11-2 combines with J gene TRBJ2-3; 8 bases fit TRBD2. The CDR3 is 17 residues long. V trimming: 3 bases; J trimming: 2 bases; junction bases outside the gene matches: 10. CDR1 SGHAT and CDR2 FQNNGV come from the germline V gene. CDR3 in amino acids: CASSFPKREKDTDTQYF. For the CDR3, the DNA is TGTGCCAGCAGCTTCCCCAAGCGGGAGAAAGACACAGATACGCAGTATTTT.

The table lists this clonotype with many counts. The J gene is TRBJ2-1, the V gene TRBV12-3 or TRBV12-4; 11 positions agree with TRBD2. This CDR3 contains 16 residues. Losses at the gene ends were 5 bases for V and 9 bases for J; bases not matched to a gene: 12. As DNA, the CDR3 is TGTGCCAGCAGTCTGAATAGTCTAGCGGGAGGAGGTGAGCAGTTCTTC. Translation: CASSLNSLAGGGEQFF.

The chain combines TRBV20-1 with TRBJ2-7; D remains ambiguous. Germline V gene lookup returns CDR1 DFQATT and CDR2 SNEGSKA (reference sequence). CDR3 size: 16 residues. V gave up 0 bases and J gave up 2 bases, with 17 bases separating them. In DNA, the CDR3 is TGCAGTGCTAGAGATGCTAGAGCAGTGAGGACCTACGAGCAGTACTTC. Its translation is CSARDARAVRTYEQYF.

This clonotype came up many times. The chain recombines TRBV7-8 with TRBJ2-7; D gene unclear. Trimming cost V 1 base and J 0 bases, with 10 bases left between them. The germline V gene encodes CDR1 SGHVS and CDR2 FQNEAQ. The CDR3 totals 15 residues. CDR3: CASSLVVDFSYEQYF. CDR3 coding DNA: TGTGCCAGCAGCTTAGTGGTAGATTTCTCCTACGAGCAGTACTTC.

The chain couples TRBV6-1 to TRBJ2-7; tentatively, D is TRBD2 (6 bases). The germline V and J ends were trimmed by 6 bases and 1 base, with 13 bases remaining between them. The CDR3 is 14 amino acids. Germline V gives CDR1 MNHNS, CDR2 SASEGT. This CDR3 reads CASRPSGLSYEQYF. CDR3 DNA sequence: TGTGCCAGCAGACCCAGCGGGCTTTCCTACGAGCAGTACTTC.

The CDR3 nucleotides are TGCAGTGCCTCCGCCCTGGGGATTGGCACCGGGGAGCTGTTTTTT. Translation: CSASALGIGTGELFF. The chain joins TRBV20-1 to TRBJ2-2; D call uncertain. This CDR3 is 15 amino acids long. V lost 6 bases to trimming and J lost 4 bases, with 18 bases between them. The germline CDR1 and CDR2 sequences are DFQATT and SNEGSKA (reference sequence).

The sample holds a few counts of this clonotype. The chain is built from TRBV7-2 and TRBJ2-1, with TRBD2 matching 8 bases. Unmatched junction bases numbered 9, after V lost 4 bases and J lost 4 bases. This CDR3 has 16 residues. Germline V gene lookup returns CDR1 SGHTA and CDR2 FQGNSA. This CDR3 is CASSSTGGPPYNEQFF. CDR3 DNA: TGTGCCAGCAGCTCGACGGGAGGGCCCCCTTACAATGAGCAGTTCTTC.

The V and J genes are TRBV28 and TRBJ2-5; 12 bases are shared with TRBD2. Germline CDR1 is MDHEN and CDR2 is SYDVKM. The CDR3 has 18 amino acids. V lost 4 bases and J lost 0; bases outside the gene matches: 9. The CDR3 is CASSSRTSGIAYQETQYF. The CDR3 nucleotides read TGTGCCAGCAGTTCCCGGACTAGCGGGATAGCCTACCAAGAGACCCAGTACTTC.

This chain joins TRBV7-9 and TRBJ2-7, with 7 nucleotides matching TRBD1. Per germline, CDR1 SEHNR and CDR2 FQNEAQ (reference sequence). The CDR3 is 17 amino acids. Germline trimming cut 6 bases from V and 5 bases from J; bases unmatched to any gene: 19. This CDR3 is CASRHSGTDRRVHEQYF. CDR3 nucleotide sequence: TGTGCCAGCAGACATTCCGGGACAGATCGCCGAGTCCACGAGCAGTACTTC. The variable domain in full, completed from reference TRBV7-9 and TRBJ2-7, reads DTGVSQNPRHKITKRGQNVTFRCDPISEHNRLYWYRQTLGQGPEFLTYFQNEAQLEKSRLLSDRFSAERPKGSFSTLEIQRTEQGDSAMYLCASRHSGTDRRVHEQYFGPGTRLTVT.

This clonotype was observed a handful of times. This rearrangement joins TRBV11-1 to TRBJ2-1; 15 positions match TRBD2. This CDR3 contains 19 residues. V shed 5 bases, J shed 6 bases, and the junction held 14 bases outside the gene matches. The V gene's germline CDR1 is SGHAT and CDR2 FQDESV (reference sequence). This CDR3 reads CASSHPGGRTSGRANEQFF. The DNA of the CDR3 is TGTGCCAGCAGCCATCCCGGGGGTCGGACTAGCGGGAGGGCCAATGAGCAGTTCTTC.

This clonotype was counted at least ten times. The chain carries TRBV11-2 and TRBJ2-1; a possible D gene is TRBD2 (5 bases). Germline V CDR1 and CDR2: SGHAT, FQNNGV. This CDR3 has 14 residues. Trimming cost V 5 bases and J 8 bases, with 16 bases left between them. CDR3 residues: CASSGVRGPHEQFF. CDR3 nucleotides: TGTGCCAGCAGCGGAGTGAGAGGGCCGCATGAGCAGTTCTTC.

The chain is built from TRBV5-4 and TRBJ2-5; weak D call: TRBD2 (6 bases). The V end was cut by 2 bases, the J end by 2 bases, with 13 bases between. Germline V lookup: CDR1 SGHNT, CDR2 YYREEE (reference sequence). The CDR3 is 15 amino acids. CDR3 sequence (DNA): TGTGCCAGCAGCTTTAAGCTAGCGATACAAGAGACCCAGTACTTC. It translates to CASSFKLAIQETQYF.

This clonotype was found a few times. The gene calls are TRBV7-9 and TRBJ2-7; TRBD2 matches 7 bases. The CDR3 is 15 residues long. The V and J ends lost 5 bases and 3 bases, in that order; junction bases with no gene match: 10. The V gene's germline CDR1 is SEHNR and CDR2 FQNEAQ (reference sequence). The CDR3 DNA is TGTGCCAGCAGCCCCTTGGCGGGAGCTCACTACGAGCAGTACTTC. It codes for CASSPLAGAHYEQYF. Supplemented by reference TRBV7-9 and TRBJ2-7, the full variable domain reads DTGVSQNPRHKITKRGQNVTFRCDPISEHNRLYWYRQTLGQGPEFLTYFQNEAQLEKSRLLSDRFSAERPKGSFSTLEIQRTEQGDSAMYLCASSPLAGAHYEQYFGPGTRLTVT.

The V gene is TRBV10-3, the J gene TRBJ2-3, with no clear D. V shed 0 bases and J shed 2 bases, with 15 bases lying between them. The CDR3 extends over 17 amino acids. Germline V gives CDR1 ENHRY, CDR2 SYGVKD. CDR3 residues: CAISESNLAAYTDTQYF. The CDR3 region has the DNA TGTGCCATCAGTGAGTCGAATTTAGCAGCCTACACAGATACGCAGTATTTT.

This clonotype was observed a few times. This chain links TRBV7-8 with TRBJ2-7, with D possibly matching TRBD2 (6 bases). CDR1 is SGHVS, CDR2 FQNEAQ, per germline. This CDR3 has 15 residues. The V and J ends lost 3 bases and 3 bases respectively, with 15 bases between them. CDR3 in amino acids: CASSFRDPRGYEQYF. DNA for the CDR3: TGTGCCAGCAGCTTCCGGGACCCGCGGGGCTACGAGCAGTACTTC.

This clonotype came up many times. V usage is TRBV4-1 and J usage is TRBJ2-2; 7 nucleotides agree with TRBD2. J lost 1 base, V lost 3 bases, and 2 bases had no gene match. Germline V gene lookup returns CDR1 MGHRA and CDR2 YSYEKL. The CDR3 runs 15 residues. CDR3 amino acids: CASSQGGLNTGELFF. The CDR3 DNA is TGCGCCAGCAGCCAGGGGGGGTTGAACACCGGGGAGCTGTTTTTT.

This clonotype came up many times. The rearrangement links TRBV20-1 to TRBJ2-7, with 11 bases fitting TRBD1. The CDR3 sequence is 15 residues long. With 6 bases clipped from V and 3 bases from J, the junction kept 10 bases outside the gene matches. Germline lookup yields CDR1 DFQATT and CDR2 SNEGSKA (reference sequence). The CDR3 DNA sequence: TGCAGTGCCCCCCTTTTGGGACAGGGGGGCTACGAGCAGTACTTC. It codes for CSAPLLGQGGYEQYF.

The chain recombines TRBV6-2 or TRBV6-3 with TRBJ2-5; D ambiguous. The ends were cut back, 5 bases at V and 6 bases at J, with 7 bases in the middle. Germline CDR1 MNHEY, CDR2 SVGEGT. The CDR3 spans 11 residues. CDR3 residues: CASSDRKTQYF. As DNA, the CDR3 is TGTGCCAGCAGTGATAGAAAGACCCAGTACTTC.

This clonotype was counted at least ten times. The chain links TRBV5-1 to TRBJ2-3; 7 nucleotides align to TRBD1. Per the germline V gene, CDR1 is SGHRS and CDR2 is YFSETQ. The CDR3 is 14 amino acids. V shed 7 bases and J 5 bases; nucleotides not matched to a gene: 10. The CDR3 sequence: CASHPRAGGDTQYF. The CDR3 nucleotides read TGCGCCAGCCACCCTAGGGCAGGGGGAGATACGCAGTATTTT.

This clonotype has ten or more counts. This chain joins TRBV5-5 and TRBJ2-1, with a weak D call TRBD1 (6 bases). Germline values: CDR1 SGHKS, CDR2 YYEKEE (reference sequence). The CDR3 has 15 amino acids. V was shortened by 1 base and J by 0 bases, with 8 bases between the two germline ends. CDR3 DNA sequence: TGTGCCAGCAGCTTGCAGGGGAGCTCCTACAATGAGCAGTTCTTC. Encoded protein: CASSLQGSSYNEQFF.

This rearrangement joins TRBV20-1 to TRBJ2-7; 12 bases fit TRBD2. V dropped 3 bases and J dropped 2; count of bases not matched to a gene: 11. CDR3 length: 17 amino acids. Germline loops: CDR1 DFQATT, CDR2 SNEGSKA (reference sequence). The CDR3 DNA follows: TGCAGTGCTAGGGGGGGACTAGCGGGCCTGTGGCCCTACGAGCAGTACTTC. It is translated as CSARGGLAGLWPYEQYF.

This clonotype was counted ten times or more. The V and J genes are TRBV7-2 and TRBJ1-2; D unclear. The length of the CDR3 is 11 residues. Deletions cut 1 base from V and 3 bases from J, with 0 bases between. Germline V gives CDR1 SGHTA, CDR2 FQGNSA. Here the CDR3 reads CASSLDYGYTF. The CDR3 DNA follows: TGTGCCAGCAGCTTAGACTATGGCTACACCTTC.

There are many counts of this clonotype. The gene calls are TRBV4-1 and TRBJ1-6; 9 nucleotides agree with TRBD1. Germline V gene data show CDR1 as MGHRA and CDR2 as YSYEKL. With 5 bases clipped from V and 8 bases from J, the junction kept 7 bases outside the gene matches. The CDR3 sequence is 15 residues long. CDR3 amino acids: CASSNLQGADSPLHF. The CDR3 DNA is TGCGCCAGCAGCAACCTACAGGGGGCTGATTCACCCCTCCACTTT.

About this clonotype itself: Its ends do not fully match the called genes, so a read error is possible. This sequence joins TRBV15 and TRBJ2-1, with 9 nucleotides matching TRBD2. Germline V gene data show CDR1 as LNHNV and CDR2 as YYDKDF (reference sequence). The CDR3 is made up of 14 amino acids. The CDR3 here is CATRERGVYNEHFF. In DNA form, the CDR3 reads TGTGCCACCAGAGAGCGGGGGGTGTACAATGAGCATTTCTTC. Drawing the rest from reference TRBV15 and TRBJ2-1, the complete variable domain is DAMVIQNPRYQVTQFGKPVTLSCSQTLNHNVMYWYQQKSSQAPKLLFHYYDKDFNNEADTPDNFQSRRPNTSFCFLDIRSPGLGDTAMYLCATRERGVYNEHFFGPGTRLTVL.